This record looks at one T cell receptor (beta chain) sequence and its context. The sample is drawn from a study of blood T cell repertoires in COVID-19. What the recovered Cohort 3 donors had was two negative PCRs, clearance, or symptom resolution. Some clones are missing from TCRdb's copy, which holds only in-frame ones; the method was immunoSEQ multiplex PCR. Here the sample spans hundreds of thousands of clones, about nine tenths being singletons. The CDR3 consists of 15 residues. CDR1 and CDR2 (germline): KGHSH, LQKENI. Trimming cost V 5 bases and J 4 bases; bases outside gene matches: 10. The sample consisted of PBMCs or T cells enriched from blood (not recorded which). V gene TRBV18 combines with J gene TRBJ1-1; 7 bases map to TRBD1. This TCR was sampled from a man in his thirties or forties who had recovered from COVID-19. The CDR3 region has the DNA TGTGCCAGCTCATCGCATACAGGGGAGTCCACTGAAGCTTTCTTT. Translated: CASSSHTGESTEAFF.